These 26 T cell receptor beta chains came from one sample sequenced in a study of CD8+ T cells in alopecia areata. The treatment was: oral pan-JAK inhibitor, 5-10 mg twice daily. Sequencing templates came from extracted RNA that was reverse transcribed into cDNA. Clones were read by immunoSEQ multiplex PCR, and TCRdb kept only the in-frame ones, dropping some. The data show 150,000 to 200,000 clones, with 60% seen just once and 13% to 15% held by the top ten. Sequencing used CD4+ T cells sorted from blood, obtained at week 24, from a patient treated with tofacitinib. These receptors were collected from a human donor with alopecia areata.

This clone occurred a few times. The rearrangement links TRBV25-1 to TRBJ2-6; D perhaps matches TRBD1 (6 bases). CDR1 and CDR2 (germline): MGHDK, SYGVNS. Trimming pared 3 bases from V and 0 bases from J, leaving 15 bases between. The CDR3 runs 18 residues. The CDR3 sequence: CASSDPGTPASGANVLTF. The CDR3 DNA sequence: TGTGCCAGCAGTGACCCCGGGACACCCGCCTCTGGGGCCAACGTCCTGACTTTC.

The chain combines TRBV27 with TRBJ1-2; the match to TRBD1 covers 8 bases. Germline CDR1 reads MNHEY; CDR2 reads SMNVEV (reference sequence). Unmatched junction bases numbered 12, after V lost 6 bases and J lost 6 bases. This CDR3 contains 15 residues. Here the CDR3 DNA reads TGTGCCAGCAGCGTAACCGGGACAGGTTCGAATGGCTACACCTTC. It specifies CASSVTGTGSNGYTF.

The gene calls are TRBV4-1 and TRBJ2-7, with D unresolved. V dropped 1 base and J dropped 1 base, with 14 bases sitting between them. CDR1 and CDR2 (germline): MGHRA, YSYEKL. There are 16 residues in the CDR3. CDR3 in amino acids: CASSQVWTPTSYEQYF. The CDR3 DNA reads TGCGCCAGCAGCCAAGTTTGGACCCCGACGTCCTACGAGCAGTACTTC.

In its sample, this clone was seen once. CDR3 sequence (DNA): TGTGCCAGCAGCTTCAGCGGGGGGGAGCTGTTTTTT. Translating it yields CASSFSGGELFF. The J gene is TRBJ2-2, the V gene TRBV11-2, with D perhaps TRBD2 (6 bases). V was cut by 3 bases and J by 8 bases, with 7 bases left in between. CDR3 length: 12 residues. Per the germline V gene, CDR1 is SGHAT and CDR2 is FQNNGV.

This clone occurred a few times. This chain links TRBV29-1 with TRBJ2-7; D is uncertain. Germline-derived CDR1 and CDR2 are SQVTM and ANQGSEA. The CDR3 covers 14 residues. V was shortened by 4 bases and J by 6 bases, with 19 bases between the two germline ends. CDR3 sequence (DNA): TGCAGCGTTGTGAATATGCTAGAATCAGGCGAGCAGTACTTC. Its protein product is CSVVNMLESGEQYF.

The V and J genes are TRBV5-1 and TRBJ1-2; unclear D gene. Trimming removed 1 base at V and 4 bases at J, with 5 bases between. Germline-derived CDR1 and CDR2 are SGHRS and YFSETQ. This CDR3 has 12 residues. CDR3 sequence: CASSLQSYGYTF. The CDR3 region has the DNA TGCGCCAGCAGCTTGCAGAGCTATGGCTACACCTTC.

The genes are TRBV7-3 and TRBJ1-1; D gene uncertain. V was pared by 6 bases and J by 1 base, with 9 bases between. CDR3 length: 13 residues. CDR1 and CDR2 from the germline V gene are SGHTA and FQGTGA. The CDR3 loop reads CASRGFQNTEAFF. The CDR3 bases are TGTGCCAGCAGGGGATTCCAGAACACTGAAGCTTTCTTT. The entire variable domain, with the rest obtained from reference TRBV7-3 and TRBJ1-1, is as follows: GAGVSQTPSNKVTEKGKYVELRCDPISGHTALYWYRQSLGQGPEFLIYFQGTGAADDSGLPNDRFFAVRPEGSVSTLKIQRTERGDSAVYLCASRGFQNTEAFFGQGTRLTVV.

The gene calls are TRBV11-1 and TRBJ1-1; D ambiguous. Trimming left V 5 bases short and J 0 bases short, with 4 bases between. CDR3 size: 12 residues. The germline gives CDR1 SGHAT, CDR2 FQDESV (reference sequence). The CDR3 reads CASSGVNTEAFF. CDR3 sequence (DNA): TGTGCCAGCAGCGGAGTGAACACTGAAGCTTTCTTT.

The V gene is TRBV2, the J gene TRBJ2-1, with 15 bases fitting TRBD2. Trimming cost V 8 bases and J 5 bases; bases outside gene matches: 13. CDR1 SNHLY and CDR2 FYNNEI come from the germline V gene. The CDR3 is made up of 18 amino acids. The CDR3 DNA reads as TGTGCCAGCGTGGGATGGACTAGCGGGGGGGCCTTTGACAATGAGCAGTTCTTC. Its translation: CASVGWTSGGAFDNEQFF.

In its sample, this clone was seen a few times. The gene calls are TRBV5-1 and TRBJ2-3; the match to TRBD1 covers 12 bases. The CDR3 is 15 residues long. J was trimmed by 2 bases and V by 6 bases; bases with no gene match: 4. Germline values: CDR1 SGHRS, CDR2 YFSETQ. The CDR3 bases are TGCGCCAGCAAACCGGGACAGGGGGCCACAGATACGCAGTATTTT. Encoded protein: CASKPGQGATDTQYF.

This chain links TRBV5-4 with TRBJ2-3; D is unresolved. Trimming left V 1 base short and J 1 base short, with 10 bases between. Germline lookup yields CDR1 SGHNT and CDR2 YYREEE (reference sequence). The CDR3 extends over 15 amino acids. The CDR3 region is CASSLNPSGTDTQYF. The CDR3 DNA sequence: TGTGCCAGCAGCTTGAACCCGTCTGGCACAGATACGCAGTATTTT.

The chain is built from TRBV25-1 and TRBJ1-2; 7 bases match TRBD1. V lost 5 bases to trimming and J lost 4 bases; unmatched junction nucleotides: 13. The CDR3 is 16 residues long. Germline CDR1 is MGHDK and CDR2 is SYGVNS. The CDR3 nucleotides are TGTGCCAGCAGTACACGGGACAGCCTGGGGGCCTATGGCTACACCTTC. Amino acid sequence: CASSTRDSLGAYGYTF.

This clone was observed a handful of times. The CDR3 spells CAETGVPDEQYF. DNA of the CDR3: TGTGCCGAAACAGGGGTCCCCGACGAGCAGTACTTC. J is TRBJ2-7 and V is TRBV30; 7 bases are shared with TRBD1. CDR3 length: 12 residues. Looked up from germline, CDR1 is GTSNPN and CDR2 is SVGIG (reference sequence). Trimming cost V 8 bases and J 5 bases; bases outside gene matches: 9. Full variable domain (remainder filled in from reference TRBV30 and TRBJ2-7): SQTIHQWPATLVQPVGSPLSLECTVEGTSNPNLYWYRQAAGRGLQLLFYSVGIGQISSEVPQNLSASRPQDRQFILSSKKLLLSDSGFYLCAETGVPDEQYFGPGTRLTVT.

This chain uses TRBV5-6 with TRBJ2-3; 9 bases align to TRBD2. With 3 bases clipped from V and 3 bases from J, the junction kept 5 bases outside the gene matches. The CDR3 covers 15 residues. Germline-derived CDR1 and CDR2 are SGHDT and YYEEEE. CDR3 coding DNA: TGTGCCAGCAGCTGGGGACTAGCTGGAACAGATACGCAGTATTTT. Translated, it gives CASSWGLAGTDTQYF. The full variable domain, rest sourced from reference TRBV5-6 and TRBJ2-3, is DAGVTQSPTHLIKTRGQQVTLRCSPKSGHDTVSWYQQALGQGPQFIFQYYEEEERQRGNFPDRFSGHQFPNYSSELNVNALLLGDSALYLCASSWGLAGTDTQYFGPGTRLTVL.

There are many counts of this clone. This chain links TRBV29-1 with TRBJ2-7; tentatively, D is TRBD2 (6 bases). The CDR3 covers 15 residues. The germline V gene encodes CDR1 SQVTM and CDR2 ANQGSEA. V dropped 5 bases and J dropped 5 bases, with 22 bases sitting between them. The CDR3 loop reads CSVQKDQGLWNEQYF. CDR3 nucleotide sequence: TGCAGCGTTCAAAAAGACCAGGGACTGTGGAACGAGCAGTACTTC.

The chain links TRBV15 to TRBJ1-1; no reliable D call. The CDR3 spans 13 residues. Germline lookup yields CDR1 LNHNV and CDR2 YYDKDF (reference sequence). The V gene lost 0 bases and the J gene lost 7 bases, with 9 bases spanning the gap. The CDR3 DNA sequence: TGTGCCACCAGCAGAGATCTTGGCAGTGAAGCTTTCTTT. This encodes CATSRDLGSEAFF.

J is TRBJ2-7 and V is TRBV11-2; D may be TRBD1 (6 bases). The ends were cut back, 5 bases at V and 3 bases at J, with 14 bases in the middle. CDR1 and CDR2 from the germline V gene are SGHAT and FQNNGV. The CDR3 runs 14 residues. This chain's CDR3 is CASSNTGRGYEQYF. The CDR3 DNA follows: TGTGCCAGCAGCAACACAGGCAGGGGCTACGAGCAGTACTTC.

This chain links TRBV2 with TRBJ1-5; tentative D call: TRBD1 (6 bases). This CDR3 is 13 amino acids long. With 6 bases removed from V and 6 bases from J, the gap between germline ends came to 12 bases. Germline CDR1 SNHLY, CDR2 FYNNEI. CDR3 coding DNA: TGTGCCAGCAGATCGGACAGCCGTCAGCCCCAGCATTTT. Its translation is CASRSDSRQPQHF.

The chain links TRBV29-1 to TRBJ2-2; TRBD1 might be the D (6 bases). The germline V and J ends were trimmed by 6 bases and 0 bases, with 17 bases remaining between them. This CDR3 comprises 16 residues. CDR1 SQVTM and CDR2 ANQGSEA come from the germline V gene. The CDR3 here is CSVRSPGAANTGELFF. In DNA, the CDR3 is TGCAGCGTCCGGTCTCCAGGGGCGGCGAACACCGGGGAGCTGTTTTTT.

The J gene is TRBJ2-1, the V gene TRBV5-6; no clear D. Germline V gene sequence: CDR1 SGHDT, CDR2 YYEEEE. V lost 2 bases to trimming and J lost 0 bases, with 12 bases between them. This CDR3 contains 16 residues. CDR3 sequence: CASSFGGVYSYNEQFF. CDR3 coding DNA: TGTGCCAGCAGCTTTGGTGGGGTCTACTCCTACAATGAGCAGTTCTTC. Together with reference TRBV5-6 and TRBJ2-1, the CDR3 gives the full variable domain: DAGVTQSPTHLIKTRGQQVTLRCSPKSGHDTVSWYQQALGQGPQFIFQYYEEEERQRGNFPDRFSGHQFPNYSSELNVNALLLGDSALYLCASSFGGVYSYNEQFFGPGTRLTVL.

The rearrangement joins TRBV15 to TRBJ2-2; D ambiguous. V gave up 0 bases and J gave up 7 bases, with 3 bases separating them. Germline CDR1 is LNHNV and CDR2 is YYDKDF (reference sequence). This CDR3 comprises 12 residues. The CDR3 nucleotides are TGTGCCACCAGCAGAGAGATCGGGGAGCTGTTTTTT. Translation gives CATSREIGELFF.

The V and J genes are TRBV2 and TRBJ2-7; 9 bases are a match to TRBD1. With V trimmed by 3 bases and J by 5 bases, 8 bases remained unmatched. The V gene's germline CDR1 is SNHLY and CDR2 FYNNEI. The CDR3 consists of 15 residues. This CDR3 reads CASSDGGQGGHEQYF. In DNA, the CDR3 is TGTGCCAGCAGTGATGGGGGACAGGGTGGACACGAGCAGTACTTC.

This chain links TRBV29-1 with TRBJ2-3, with D possibly matching TRBD1 (6 bases). Trimming pared 7 bases from V and 2 bases from J, leaving 16 bases between. This CDR3 has 14 amino acids. The germline CDR1 and CDR2 sequences are SQVTM and ANQGSEA. The CDR3 loop is CSAGPQGHTDTQYF. CDR3 sequence (DNA): TGCAGCGCGGGCCCCCAGGGACACACAGATACGCAGTATTTT.

With respect to this clone: One end of the junction varies from germline; a read error may be responsible. The V gene is TRBV29-1, the J gene TRBJ1-2; perhaps TRBD1 as D (5 bases). The CDR3 has 13 residues. Germline CDR1 reads SQVTM; CDR2 reads ANQGSEA. In DNA, the CDR3 is TGCAGCGTCGAAGCCCCAGGGAACTATGGCTACACCTTC. Amino acid sequence: CSVEAPGNYGYTF.

Details on this clone: Other DNA sequences of this sample code for an identical CDR3. This chain links TRBV5-6 with TRBJ2-5; 7 positions agree with TRBD2. CDR3 length: 14 residues. The germline V gene has CDR1 SGHDT and CDR2 YYEEEE. The V gene end was trimmed by 0 bases and the J gene end by 1 base; junction bases not matched to a gene: 0. Written as DNA, the CDR3 is TGTGCCAGCAGCTTGGCGGGAGGCCAAGAGACCCAGTACTTC. Translation gives CASSLAGGQETQYF.

This clone occurred a few times. The J gene is TRBJ2-5, the V gene TRBV9, with D perhaps TRBD1 (5 bases). Trimming stripped 2 bases from V and 1 base from J, with 6 bases between. This CDR3 has 13 residues. CDR1 is SGDLS and CDR2 is YYNGEE in the germline V gene. DNA of the CDR3: TGTGCCAGCAGCGTTGACAGCCAAGAGACCCAGTACTTC. Its translation: CASSVDSQETQYF.